This T cell receptor (beta chain) was observed in a study of T cell changes during pregnancy in multiple sclerosis. This table comes from immunoSEQ multiplex PCR, and its TCRdb copy is limited to in-frame clones, with some not included. Of around 40,000 clones in the sample, 92% were seen once. The CDR3 consists of 13 residues. The germline gives CDR1 GTSNPN, CDR2 SVGIG (reference sequence). Between the trimmed V and J ends, which lost 5 bases and 3 bases, there was a span of 13 bases. This chain uses TRBV30 with TRBJ2-5; the D is unclear. The source material was CD4+ T cells from peripheral blood mononuclear cells, sampled in the third trimester of pregnancy. The sequence was obtained from a female donor with multiple sclerosis, enrolled in a pregnancy study. The CDR3 spells CAWAGSWEETQYF. In DNA, the CDR3 is TGTGCCTGGGCCGGGTCGTGGGAAGAGACCCAGTACTTC. The variable domain in full, with the rest retrieved from reference TRBV30 and TRBJ2-5, is SQTIHQWPATLVQPVGSPLSLECTVEGTSNPNLYWYRQAAGRGLQLLFYSVGIGQISSEVPQNLSASRPQDRQFILSSKKLLLSDSGFYLCAWAGSWEETQYFGPGTRLLVL.